The sequence of this T cell receptor beta chain was determined in a study of blood T cell repertoires in COVID-19. Across the whole study: COVID-19 samples, acute and convalescent, were from the United States, Italy and Spain.

Study processing details: Estimation of nucleated cell counts was performed using reference gene primer amplification. Only in-frame clones appear in the TCRdb table, and some are missing; sequencing was by immunoSEQ multiplex PCR. That table supplies the V and J calls and clone size; D and trimming were determined from the DNA. The data contain about 160,000 clones, about 85% of them singletons. Followed longitudinally, the Seattle patients had been enrolled during active infection. Germline values: CDR1 MGHRA, CDR2 YSYEKL. The J segment lost 2 bases and the V segment lost 8 bases, leaving 8 bases of the junction unmatched. The CDR3 is 15 residues long.

The source of this sequence is a woman aged 50 to 65 with COVID-19, enrolled during active disease. Sequencing was performed on peripheral blood. The chain employs TRBV4-1 and TRBJ2-7, with 11 bases lining up with TRBD1. CDR3 coding DNA: TGCGCCAGCGCGGCCGGGACAGGGGGAGCCTACGAGCAGTACTTC. Protein sequence: CASAAGTGGAYEQYF.